This TCR beta chain was found in a study of blood T cell repertoires in COVID-19. Study details: COVID-19 samples collected from the United States, Italy and Spain covered acute and convalescent phases. In each case, the material was cDNA or gDNA derived from T cells, B-cell-depleted T cells, or PBMCs.

In the authors' workflow: By means of reference gene primer amplification, nucleated cell counts were estimated. Sequencing was performed with immunoSEQ multiplex PCR; in TCRdb, only in-frame clones are kept and a portion is missing. The V and J calls and clone size were taken over from that table, and D and trimming were inferred from the DNA. The sample gives 75,000 to 100,000 clones, roughly 88% of which show up once; 5.5% to 7.5% is in the top ten. Trimming removed 4 bases from V and 7 bases from J; junction bases left unmatched: 4. CDR1 is MDHEN, CDR2 SYDVKM, per germline. The CDR3 covers 14 residues.

The sample consisted of peripheral blood. The TCR sequence derives from a man between 65 and 85 years old with acute or convalescent COVID-19. The chain has TRBV28 and TRBJ1-4; 9 positions agree with TRBD1. In nucleotides, the CDR3 is TGTGCCAGCAGTTCCGGGACAGGGTTTGAAAAACTGTTTTTT. Translation: CASSSGTGFEKLFF.